This entry is about one TCR beta chain. What this receptor recognizes is not known. No much larger clone is present one base from it, and per-base qualities are unavailable. The data stem from a study of shared clonotypes between healthy human individuals (TCRdb year 2020). Some background on the complete study: The cohort comprised a couple of women and a few men aged 18 to 49 years. For each donor, CD4 naive and CD4 memory were each given three plates, CD8 naive was given two plates, and CD8 memory was given one plate. The study deeply sequenced blood TCR repertoires of about 5 healthy adults to estimate repertoire size and the extent of clonotype sharing between individuals. Each donor's leukapheresis produced roughly between roughly 0.85 and 10 billion PBMCs. Libraries were prepared and TCR repertoires were sequenced by different laboratories using diverse techniques, in order to increase sequencing depth and limit assay-specific biases.

TCR CDR3 regions were amplified from genomic DNA by multiplex PCR using the deep immunoSEQ assay. Genomic DNA extracted from each cell subset was distributed evenly over all wells of several immunoSEQ 96-well plates, and each plate served as one replicate. Each replicate PCR for sorted subsets received about 0.2 ug genomic DNA, equal to 30,000 or so T cell genomes. Purified libraries were quantified with a Qubit 3.0 fluorometer, sized on a Bioanalyzer 2100, and re-quantified with the KAPA Library Quantification kit. A separate single-read 150-cycle Illumina NextSeq 550 flow cell was used to sequence each immunoSEQ 96-well plate. On the study's bioinformatics: Because the immunoSEQ output held only junctional sequences and lacked quality scores, the filtering could not match the filtering applied to full-length reads. To assign V/J genes and CDR3, sequences were annotated using PyIR, a Python wrapper for IgBLAST v1.9, with IMGT germline references. Reads with weak V/J assignments (E-value above 1e-6), missing CDR3, stop codons, out-of-frame junctions, or ambiguous translated residues were removed. V3J clonotypes were defined as sequences sharing the same inferred V gene, J gene, and CDR3 amino acid sequence. Percentage overlap between repertoires was calculated by dividing the number of shared unique clonotypes by the size of the smaller repertoire. RTK rarefaction, the Chao1 estimator, and Recon v2.1 estimates of unobserved clonotypes were used to assess repertoire richness. OLGA was used to compute generation probabilities for all TCRbeta clonotypes that the gDNA method yielded from a few donors. TCRdb limited this immuneACCESS table to in-frame rearrangements with V and J called. A share of clones is missing; checked studies link under half to unresolved V genes, and the rest is unexplained. V and J calls and clone size are copied from that table; D and trimming were computed from the DNA. Across this sample there are millions of clones, with about 95% seen only once. The ten top clones hold more than 0.95% of the sample.

From its cysteine to its phenylalanine, the CDR3 spans 19 amino acids. The CDR3 DNA has 57 bases and is translated from base 1. The germline V gene sets CDR1 to SGHTA and CDR2 to FQGNSA. The junction shows trimming of 5 bases on V and 0 bases on J, and the gene matches do not reach 15 bases of it. CD8 naive samples were obtained by positive selection for CCR7 among CD45RO-negative cells, yielding a CD45RA+CCR7+ population from which TemRA cells were excluded. Healthy HIV-negative adults with no recently reported acute infections or vaccinations were included as donors. Only Caucasian adults living in Nashville, Tennessee, USA were represented among the donors. After blood collection by leukapheresis, PBMCs were isolated using Ficoll-Histopaque density gradient centrifugation and then cryopreserved in the vapor phase of liquid nitrogen. Analytical flow cytometry was used to check the purity and quantity of each magnetically sorted T cell population. Genomic DNA was isolated from every sorted fraction and measured by UV absorbance on a Nanodrop 2000c.

Study-wide findings and limitations: Sampling was restricted to blood, and TCR repertoires in tissues likely differ from the TCR repertoires found in blood. Naive subsets generally had larger estimated clonotype richness than memory subsets did. Incomplete sequencing was indicated by rarefaction of sorted-subset datasets, despite the large sequencing depth. Because the study included a small number of donors, the genetic and exposure-history diversity represented was limited. About 5% of naive CD4, 3.5% of naive CD8, around 2.3% of memory CD4, and approximately 0.39% of memory CD8 clonotypes were shared across a few donors. Compared with non-shared clonotypes, clonotypes shared by all four sorted-subset donors had higher generation probabilities. Pairwise subsampling indicated that sequencing depth was expected to affect the degree of clonotype sharing among donors.

The specimen was naive CD8+ T cells sorted from blood. This specimen's cell subset or site label, per the study, means: CD45RA+CCR7+. This sequence originates from a man aged 18 to 35 in good health. The rearranged segments are TRBV7-2 and TRBJ2-1, with TRBD2 identical over 8 junction bases. The CDR3 reads as follows: CASSENNLSGKSSYNEQFF. The sequenced DNA is TGTGCCAGCAGCGAAAATAATCTTAGCGGGAAGAGCTCCTACAATGAGCAGTTCTTC.